The clone carrying this T cell receptor beta chain was seen once. These data come from a study of blood T cells in healthy people across ages. A second 7 to 11 cycle PCR used barcoded and J-beta primers. TCRdb recomputed calls from the 5' RACE reads with MiXCR, one row per CDR3 protein. The table records nearly 800,000 distinct CDR3 sequences, approximately 25% of them present only once. Germline V gene data show CDR1 as SGHKS and CDR2 as YYEKEE (reference sequence). Trimming removed 2 bases at V and 7 bases at J, with 7 bases between. CDR3 size: 12 residues. The data also belong to a second study, concerning T cells of mothers and their children.

The rearrangement links TRBV5-5 to TRBJ2-4; D is uncertain. This clonotype originated in a boy under 18 in good health. Material for sequencing was blood. CDR3: CASSLLGNIQYF. CDR3 sequence (DNA): TGTGCCAGCAGCTTACTCGGGAACATTCAGTACTTC.